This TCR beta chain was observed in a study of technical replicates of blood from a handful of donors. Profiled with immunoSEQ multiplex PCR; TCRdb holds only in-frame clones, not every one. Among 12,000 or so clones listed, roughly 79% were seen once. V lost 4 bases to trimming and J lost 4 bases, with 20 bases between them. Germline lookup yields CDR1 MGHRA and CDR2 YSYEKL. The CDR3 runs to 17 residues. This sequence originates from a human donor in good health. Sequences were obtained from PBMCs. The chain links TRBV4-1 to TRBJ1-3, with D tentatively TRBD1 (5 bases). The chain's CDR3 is CASSRGGVVSSGNTIYF. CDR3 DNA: TGCGCCAGCAGCCGGGGGGGGGTTGTGTCGTCGGGAAACACCATATATTTT.